These 5 T cell receptor beta chains were sequenced from one sample in a study of radiotherapy plus CTLA-4 blockade in lung cancer. The data were produced by immunoSEQ multiplex PCR, yet TCRdb's version contains in-frame clones alone and is incomplete. The profile shows approximately 48,000 clones, 84% of them singletons. The sample consisted of peripheral blood, taken from a patient treated with radiotherapy plus ipilimumab. The receptors originated from a human donor with non-small cell lung cancer whose response to radiotherapy plus ipilimumab could not be evaluated.

This chain connects TRBV4-2 to TRBJ1-1; weak D call: TRBD1 (5 bases). CDR1 LGHNA and CDR2 YNFKEQ come from the germline V gene. The germline V and J ends were trimmed by 4 bases and 7 bases, with 25 bases remaining between them. The CDR3 is made up of 17 amino acids. CDR3 residues: CASSPGRGKPGGNEAFF. The CDR3 DNA is TGTGCCAGCAGCCCCGGAAGGGGCAAACCGGGAGGGAATGAAGCTTTCTTT.

The chain joins TRBV4-2 to TRBJ1-5, with 7 positions matching TRBD1. J lost 4 bases, V lost 4 bases, and 7 bases had no gene match. The CDR3 totals 15 residues. Germline CDR1 reads LGHNA; CDR2 reads YNFKEQ. CDR3: CASSPSTGQNQPQHF. The CDR3 nucleotides are TGTGCCAGCAGCCCCTCGACAGGGCAAAATCAGCCCCAGCATTTT.

This chain joins TRBV4-1 and TRBJ2-2; maybe TRBD1 (5 bases). The V end was cut by 6 bases, the J end by 6 bases, with 20 bases between. Germline lookup yields CDR1 MGHRA and CDR2 YSYEKL. CDR3 length equals 16 residues. This chain's CDR3 is CASSHGKGMVAGELFF. The CDR3 coding sequence is TGCGCCAGCAGTCATGGAAAGGGGATGGTCGCCGGGGAGCTGTTTTTT.

The chain uses TRBV11-2 and TRBJ2-1; D remains ambiguous. The CDR3 is 13 residues long. From germline, CDR1 is SGHAT and CDR2 FQNNGV. V lost 3 bases, J lost 0 bases, and 3 bases lay in between. As DNA, the CDR3 is TGTGCCAGCAGCTTCGGCTCCTACAATGAGCAGTTCTTC. This codes for CASSFGSYNEQFF. The variable domain in full, with the rest retrieved from reference TRBV11-2 and TRBJ2-1, is EAGVAQSPRYKIIEKRQSVAFWCNPISGHATLYWYQQILGQGPKLLIQFQNNGVVDDSQLPKDRFSAERLKGVDSTLKIQPAKLEDSAVYLCASSFGSYNEQFFGPGTRLTVL.

This chain uses TRBV7-2 with TRBJ2-1, with 7 positions matching TRBD2. The ends lost 0 bases at V and 5 bases at J; junction bases unmatched: 7. CDR1 is SGHTA, CDR2 FQGNSA, per germline. The CDR3 totals 16 residues. The CDR3 protein is CASSLASSGTNNEQFF. CDR3 coding DNA: TGTGCCAGCAGCTTAGCTTCTAGCGGAACTAACAATGAGCAGTTCTTC.